In its sample, the clone carrying this T cell receptor beta chain was seen many times. Its antigen is as yet unknown. The source of the sample is a study of identical twins. TCRdb independently ran MiXCR on the 5' RACE reads; one entry per CDR3 protein. Found here are around 140,000 distinct CDR3 sequences, around 3.5% of them singletons; the top ten hold more than 7%. This CDR3 has 13 residues. Trimming cost V 0 bases and J 8 bases, with 10 bases left between them. Looked up from germline, CDR1 is MGHRA and CDR2 is YSYEKL. Study results and caveats: Modeled out-of-frame TCR alpha sharing in monozygotic twins fell below observed levels. Beta out-of-frame sequences showed weaker excess sharing between twins.

Input material: memory T cells sorted from blood. The sequence was collected from a man aged 18 to 29 in good health. The gene calls are TRBV4-1 and TRBJ1-2; D is unclear. CDR3: CASSQDLPTGYTF. The CDR3 nucleotides are TGCGCCAGCAGCCAAGACTTACCGACGGGCTACACCTTC.